Listed below are T cell receptor beta chains from one sample, sequenced in a study of shared T cell receptors in the human thymus. The assay was immunoSEQ multiplex PCR, and TCRdb's table has in-frame clones only and misses some. The repertoire consists of hundreds of thousands of clones, with roughly 88% occurring once and the leading ten covering 0.008% to 0.011%. These same records also appear under a second study, on human thymus T cells.

Sequenced input: thymocytes. The receptors derive from a boy under two years old with a congenital heart defect. The CDR3 runs from the conserved cysteine through the conserved F or W. D genes are given only for firm matches. Only part of the rows carry a size: once, few, many, or a class if the clone is expanded.

V gene	CDR3 length	D gene	clone size	J gene	CDR3 DNA	CDR3 protein
TRBV6-5	15	TRBD1	-	TRBJ2-7	TGTGCCAGCAGGGAATCCCGGGACAGACCCTACGAGCAGTACTTC	CASRESRDRPYEQYF
TRBV9	15	-	-	TRBJ2-3	TGTGCCAGCAGGGGGGAGGGGGACTCCGGGGATACGCAGTATTTT	CASRGEGDSGDTQYF
TRBV6-5	13	-	-	TRBJ2-7	TGTGCCACTTCAACAGGGAGACTACACGAGCAGTACTTC	CATSTGRLHEQYF
TRBV7-8	16	TRBD2	-	TRBJ2-3	TGTGCCAGCAGCTTAGTGCGGGAGGGATGCACAGATACGCAGTATTTT	CASSLVREGCTDTQYF
TRBV13	17	TRBD2	-	TRBJ2-1	TGTGCCAGCAGCGGGGGACTAGCGGGAGTAAGCGACAATGAGCAGTTCTTC	CASSGGLAGVSDNEQFF
TRBV30	13	TRBD1	-	TRBJ2-7	TGTGCCTGGAGTGCCAGGGGGTCCTACGAGCAGTACTTC	CAWSARGSYEQYF
TRBV4-3	16	TRBD1	-	TRBJ1-5	TGCGCCAGCAGCCAGGGCAGGGGGTACGGCAATCAGCCCCAGCATTTT	CASSQGRGYGNQPQHF
TRBV27	13	-	-	TRBJ1-5	TGTGCCAGCAGGGGCCCTCCGAATCAGCCCCAGCATTTT	CASRGPPNQPQHF
TRBV5-6	15	TRBD1	-	TRBJ2-7	TGTGCCAGCAGCCCTGGACAGGGCCCACTCTACGAGCAGTACTTC	CASSPGQGPLYEQYF
TRBV14	13	-	-	TRBJ2-3	TGTGCCAGCAGCCAAGGATGGAGAGATACGCAGTATTTT	CASSQGWRDTQYF
TRBV23-1	15	TRBD2	-	TRBJ2-1	TGCGCCAGCAGTCAATCGGTAGCGGGGGGGCATTGGCAGTTCTTC	CASSQSVAGGHWQFF
TRBV21-1	14	-	once	TRBJ2-3	TGTGCCAGCAGCTGGGACTTCTGCACAGATACGCAGTATTTT	CASSWDFCTDTQYF
TRBV25-1	17	TRBD2	-	TRBJ2-1	TGTGCCAGCAGTGAATGGGGGGGAGCGGGGGCCTACAATGAGCAGTTCTTC	CASSEWGGAGAYNEQFF
TRBV4-3	16	-	-	TRBJ2-3	TGCGCCAGCAGCCAAGCAAGACGGGAGTCCACAGATACGCAGTATTTT	CASSQARRESTDTQYF